This TCR beta chain was documented in a study of control samples from healthy donors and cancer patients. V lost 6 bases and J lost 3, with 17 bases in between. CDR1 and CDR2 from the germline V gene are LGHDT and YNNKEL (reference sequence). This CDR3 contains 15 residues. Using immunoSEQ multiplex PCR, the repertoire was profiled, and TCRdb retains in-frame clones only, with some absent. The sample records around 140,000 clones, around 90% being singletons. Sequenced material: blood. The chain is built from TRBV3-1 (or the pseudogene TRBV3-2) and TRBJ1-1; possibly TRBD1 for D (6 bases). The source is a man aged 25 to 40 in good health. CDR3 region: CASSRRQVVDTEAFF. Written as DNA, the CDR3 is TGTGCCAGCAGTCGTAGACAGGTGGTAGACACTGAAGCTTTCTTT.